This T cell receptor beta chain was documented in a study of blood T cell repertoires in COVID-19. Data came from immunoSEQ multiplex PCR; TCRdb stores just in-frame clones and leaves some out. The data contain 88,000 or so clones, around 86% of them singletons. The sequence was obtained from a man aged 60 to 69 with acute or convalescent COVID-19. The specimen was peripheral blood.

The CDR3 DNA reads TGCGCCAGCAGCCCTGCCGGGACACTGAACACTGAAGCTTTCTTT. Encoded protein: CASSPAGTLNTEAFF. The gene calls are TRBV5-1 and TRBJ1-1, with a possible D match to TRBD1 (6 bases). The CDR3 is 15 residues long. CDR1 is SGHRS and CDR2 is YFSETQ in the germline V gene. V lost 4 bases and J 0 bases, leaving 13 bases between the germline ends.